This T cell receptor beta chain stems from a study of shared clonotypes between healthy human individuals. Per the germline V gene, CDR1 is GTSNPN and CDR2 is SVGIG (reference sequence). V was shortened by 4 bases and J by 3 bases, with 10 bases between the two germline ends. The CDR3 covers 13 residues. Original methodology: Because ImmunoSEQ provided only junction sequences with no quality scores, the filtering differed. TCRdb's copy holds only in-frame clones and misses some; the assay was immunoSEQ multiplex PCR. D and trimming come from the DNA, and the V and J calls and clone size come from that table. The sample yields some 1.1 million clones, 60% to 80% seen once. Turning to this clone: Its antigen is undetermined.

Regarding the study as a whole: Non-shared clonotypes displayed generation probabilities falling below those of clonotypes present in all four donors. Naive subsets, compared against memory subsets, generally had larger estimated richness values.

Sequencing was performed on memory CD4+ T cells from PBMCs. Subset defined: CD45RA-negative fraction. The sequence was collected from a young man in good health. Some clones in this sample may be carry-over from other donors' samples. The chain links TRBV30 to TRBJ1-5, with unresolved D. CDR3 nucleotides: TGTGCCTGGAATATGGTGGCCAATCAGCCCCAGCATTTT. It specifies CAWNMVANQPQHF. The complete variable domain, with remaining parts taken from reference TRBV30 and TRBJ1-5, reads SQTIHQWPATLVQPVGSPLSLECTVEGTSNPNLYWYRQAAGRGLQLLFYSVGIGQISSEVPQNLSASRPQDRQFILSSKKLLLSDSGFYLCAWNMVANQPQHFGDGTRLSIL.